In this sample, the clone carrying this T cell receptor beta chain turned up many times. Its antigen is still unknown. The sample originates from a study of blood T cells in healthy people across ages. Background on the study: Template switching caught about one barcoded beta molecule for each two T cells. Study findings and constraints: In long-lived donors, naive CD4+ cell counts and diversity exceeded those of aged donors. In these data, TCR beta diversity tracked strongly with naive T cell percentage.

Each sample yielded at least 6 million isolated PBMCs. Between the trimmed V and J ends, which lost 6 bases and 0 bases, there was a span of 12 bases. Germline loops: CDR1 SQVTM, CDR2 ANQGSEA. The CDR3 has 14 amino acids. The use of a sample-barcoded 5' primer and a J-beta primer mix characterized a second PCR of roughly 6 to 11 cycles. MiXCR, run by TCRdb on the 5' RACE reads, gives a single entry per CDR3 protein. This sample has about 1.6 million distinct CDR3 sequences, with roughly 32% found just once. V usage is TRBV29-1 and J usage is TRBJ2-4; D gene uncertain. The TCR sequence derives from a woman aged 30 to 39 in good health. Sequenced material: blood. The CDR3 DNA follows: TGCAGCGTCCGGTCTAGATTAGCCAAAAACATTCAGTACTTC. As protein: CSVRSRLAKNIQYF. Full variable domain (outside the CDR3, taken from reference TRBV29-1 and TRBJ2-4): SAVISQKPSRDICQRGTSLTIQCQVDSQVTMMFWYRQQPGQSLTLIATANQGSEATYESGFVIDKFPISRPNLTFSTLTVSNMSPEDSSIYLCSVRSRLAKNIQYFGAGTRLSVL.